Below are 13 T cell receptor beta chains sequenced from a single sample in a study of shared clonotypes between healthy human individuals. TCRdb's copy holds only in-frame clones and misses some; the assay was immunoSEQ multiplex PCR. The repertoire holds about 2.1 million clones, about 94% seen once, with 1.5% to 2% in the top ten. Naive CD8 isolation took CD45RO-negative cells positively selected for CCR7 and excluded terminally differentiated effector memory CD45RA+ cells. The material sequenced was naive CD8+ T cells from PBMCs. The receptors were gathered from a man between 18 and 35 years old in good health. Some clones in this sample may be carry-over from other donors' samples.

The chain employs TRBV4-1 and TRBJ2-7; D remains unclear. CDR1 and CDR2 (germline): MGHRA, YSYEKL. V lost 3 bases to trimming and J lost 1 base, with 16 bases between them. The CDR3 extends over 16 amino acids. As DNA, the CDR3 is TGCGCCAGCAGCCATGAGTTGAGTCCGCGGTCCTACGAGCAGTACTTC. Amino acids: CASSHELSPRSYEQYF.

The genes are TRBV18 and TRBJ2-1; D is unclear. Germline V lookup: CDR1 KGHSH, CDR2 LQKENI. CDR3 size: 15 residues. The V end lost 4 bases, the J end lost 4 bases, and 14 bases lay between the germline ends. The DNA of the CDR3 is TGTGCCAGCTCACTACGAAGGCTGGGTTACAATGAGCAGTTCTTC. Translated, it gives CASSLRRLGYNEQFF.

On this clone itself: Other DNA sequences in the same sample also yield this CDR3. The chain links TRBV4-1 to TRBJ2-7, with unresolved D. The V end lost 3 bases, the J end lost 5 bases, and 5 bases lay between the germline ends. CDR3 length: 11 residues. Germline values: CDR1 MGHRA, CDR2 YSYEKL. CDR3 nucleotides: TGCGCCAGCAGCCAGGGCAACGAGCAGTACTTC. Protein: CASSQGNEQYF.

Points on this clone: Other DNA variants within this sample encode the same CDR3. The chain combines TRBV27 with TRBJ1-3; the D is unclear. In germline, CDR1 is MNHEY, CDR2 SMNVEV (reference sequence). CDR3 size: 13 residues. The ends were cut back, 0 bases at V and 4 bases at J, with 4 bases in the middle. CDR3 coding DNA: TGTGCCAGCAGTTTATCGTCAGGAAACACCATATATTTT. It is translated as CASSLSSGNTIYF.

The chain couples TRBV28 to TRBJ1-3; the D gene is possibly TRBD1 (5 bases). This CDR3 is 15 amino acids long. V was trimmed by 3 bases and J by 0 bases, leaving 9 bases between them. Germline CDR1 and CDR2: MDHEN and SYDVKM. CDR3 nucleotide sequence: TGTGCCAGCAGTTTCCCGGGGGGCTCTGGAAACACCATATATTTT. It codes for CASSFPGGSGNTIYF.

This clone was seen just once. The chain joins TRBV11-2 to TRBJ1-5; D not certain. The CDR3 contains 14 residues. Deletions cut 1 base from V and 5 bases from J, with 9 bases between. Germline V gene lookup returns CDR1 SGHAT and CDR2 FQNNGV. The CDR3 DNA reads TGTGCCAGCAGCTTAGGGTCTCGGGATCAGCCCCAGCATTTT. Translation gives CASSLGSRDQPQHF.

CDR3 loop: CASSFGTGPEQYF. The DNA for the CDR3 is TGTGCCAGCAGCTTTGGGACAGGGCCCGAGCAGTACTTC. The genes are TRBV7-9 and TRBJ2-7, with 9 bases that match TRBD1. Per germline, CDR1 SEHNR and CDR2 FQNEAQ (reference sequence). The CDR3 extends over 13 amino acids. After removal of 3 bases from V and 6 bases from J, the junction contained 3 bases not matched to a gene.

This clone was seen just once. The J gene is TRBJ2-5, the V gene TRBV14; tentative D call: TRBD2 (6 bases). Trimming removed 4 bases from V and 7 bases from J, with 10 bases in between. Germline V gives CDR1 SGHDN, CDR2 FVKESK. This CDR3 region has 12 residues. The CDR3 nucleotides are TGTGCCAGCAGCCTTATGCGGGGGACCCAGTACTTC. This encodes CASSLMRGTQYF.

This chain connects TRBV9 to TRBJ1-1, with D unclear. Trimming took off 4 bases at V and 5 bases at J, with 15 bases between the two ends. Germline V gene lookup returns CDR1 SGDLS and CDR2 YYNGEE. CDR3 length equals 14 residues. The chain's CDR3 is CASSPAFGRTEAFF. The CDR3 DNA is TGTGCCAGCAGCCCAGCGTTCGGGAGGACTGAAGCTTTCTTT.

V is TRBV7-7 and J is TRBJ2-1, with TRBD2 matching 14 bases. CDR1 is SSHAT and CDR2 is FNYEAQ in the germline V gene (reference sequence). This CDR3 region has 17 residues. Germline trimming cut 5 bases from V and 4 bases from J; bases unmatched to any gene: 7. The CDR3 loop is CASSPRLAGGPYNEQFF. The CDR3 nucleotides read TGTGCCAGCAGCCCTAGACTAGCGGGAGGGCCGTACAATGAGCAGTTCTTC.

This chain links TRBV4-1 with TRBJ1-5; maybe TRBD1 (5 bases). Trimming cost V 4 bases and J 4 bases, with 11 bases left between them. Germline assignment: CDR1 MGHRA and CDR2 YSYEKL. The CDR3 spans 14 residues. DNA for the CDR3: TGCGCCAGCAGCCCTCGCGGGGCAAATCAGCCCCAGCATTTT. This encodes CASSPRGANQPQHF.

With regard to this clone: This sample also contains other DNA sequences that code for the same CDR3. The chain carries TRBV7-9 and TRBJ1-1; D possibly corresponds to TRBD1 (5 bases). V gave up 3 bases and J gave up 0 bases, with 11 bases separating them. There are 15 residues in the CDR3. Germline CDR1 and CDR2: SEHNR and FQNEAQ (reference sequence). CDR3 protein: CASSFPPGMNTEAFF. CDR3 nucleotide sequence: TGTGCCAGCAGCTTCCCCCCAGGGATGAACACTGAAGCTTTCTTT.

The CDR3 coding sequence is TGCGCCAGCAGTGAGGATCAGGGGGCCTACGAGCAGTACTTC. It is translated as CASSEDQGAYEQYF. The chain employs TRBV10-1 and TRBJ2-7; the match to TRBD1 covers 7 bases. The ends lost 2 bases at V and 2 bases at J; junction bases unmatched: 3. CDR1 is WNHNN and CDR2 is SYGVQD in the germline V gene (reference sequence). This CDR3 is 14 amino acids long.